This passage covers 3 T cell receptor beta chains from one sample sequenced in a study of shared clonotypes between healthy human individuals. Here immunoSEQ multiplex PCR was the method, and the copy in TCRdb shows in-frame clones only, minus some. In the table there are hundreds of thousands of clones, 55% to 75% of which are singletons. The source material was memory CD4+ T cells sorted from blood. As to subset: CD45RA-negative fraction. These receptors all come from a woman aged 30 to 39 in good health.

J is TRBJ2-1 and V is TRBV2; 7 bases map to TRBD2. Germline CDR1 is SNHLY and CDR2 is FYNNEI. The CDR3 covers 14 residues. With V trimmed by 6 bases and J by 12 bases, 14 bases remained unmatched. CDR3 sequence reads: CASRTEGFGRRQFF. In nucleotides, the CDR3 is TGTGCCAGCAGAACCGAGGGGTTCGGGAGGAGGCAGTTCTTC.

There are a few counts of this clone. V and J are TRBV5-1 and TRBJ2-2, with a possible D match to TRBD1 (5 bases). Germline lookup yields CDR1 SGHRS and CDR2 YFSETQ. This CDR3 has 14 amino acids. V shed 4 bases and J shed 4 bases, with 11 bases lying between them. Here the CDR3 DNA reads TGCGCCAGCAGCCCAGGGTCGGGCACCGGGGAGCTGTTTTTT. This gives the protein CASSPGSGTGELFF. Drawing the rest from reference TRBV5-1 and TRBJ2-2, the complete variable domain is KAGVTQTPRYLIKTRGQQVTLSCSPISGHRSVSWYQQTPGQGLQFLFEYFSETQRNKGNFPGRFSGRQFSNSRSEMNVSTLELGDSALYLCASSPGSGTGELFFGEGSRLTVL.

This clone showed up just once. The rearrangement links TRBV2 to TRBJ1-2; no reliable D call. The CDR3 spans 12 residues. The germline V gene has CDR1 SNHLY and CDR2 FYNNEI. V shed 3 bases and J shed 5 bases, with 7 bases lying between them. CDR3 region: CASSDLGYGYTF. The CDR3 DNA follows: TGTGCCAGCAGTGATTTAGGATATGGCTACACCTTC. Drawing the rest from reference TRBV2 and TRBJ1-2, the complete variable domain is EPEVTQTPSHQVTQMGQEVILRCVPISNHLYFYWYRQILGQKVEFLVSFYNNEISEKSEIFDDQFSVERPDGSNFTLKIRSTKLEDSAMYFCASSDLGYGYTFGSGTRLTVV.